The rows below give T cell receptor beta chains drawn from one sample of a study of vaccination effects on CD4 cells after COVID-19. Using immunoSEQ multiplex PCR, the repertoire was profiled, and TCRdb retains in-frame clones only, with some absent. Counted here are about 38,000 clones, around 76% occurring once; the ten biggest clones make up just under 3%. These TCRs are of unknown antigen specificity. The sequencing used CD4+ T cells from PBMCs cultured without peptide, collected before COVID-19 vaccination. The source is a human donor who received a COVID-19 vaccine. The conserved cysteine and the conserved F or W are not part of the CDR3 here.

J gene: TRBJ1-5
V gene: TRBV15
CDR3 protein: ATSRETLSGPQH

J gene: TRBJ2-2
V gene: TRBV21-1
CDR3 protein: ASIPLSGGFTGELF

J gene: TRBJ2-1
V gene: TRBV5-4
CDR3 protein: ASSFRSSGGEQF

J gene: TRBJ2-5
V gene: TRBV5-1
CDR3 protein: ASSDGPGETQY

J gene: TRBJ2-2
V gene: TRBV4-1
CDR3 protein: ASSQAGQGNGELF

J gene: TRBJ1-4
V gene: TRBV20-1
CDR3 protein: SASGALNEKLF

J gene: TRBJ1-2
V gene: TRBV10-2
CDR3 protein: ASQDRERNYGYT

J gene: TRBJ1-3
V gene: TRBV29-1
CDR3 protein: SVEDRVRSGNTIY

J gene: TRBJ2-1
V gene: TRBV11-2
CDR3 protein: ASSSRQTSYNEQF

J gene: TRBJ2-3
V gene: TRBV12-5
CDR3 protein: ASGLVPDGHTSTDTQY

J gene: TRBJ2-5
V gene: TRBV18
CDR3 protein: ASSPGKGSQETQY

J gene: TRBJ1-1
V gene: TRBV7-2
CDR3 protein: ASSPLGQVGTEAF

J gene: TRBJ2-5
V gene: TRBV7-3
CDR3 protein: ASSLTSGVKTQY

J gene: TRBJ2-2
V gene: TRBV3-1/TRBV3-2
CDR3 protein: ASSHRSFPTGELF

J gene: TRBJ2-3
V gene: TRBV6-1
CDR3 protein: ASGDRDTQY

J gene: TRBJ2-2
V gene: TRBV9
CDR3 protein: ASSVVLTSGELF

J gene: TRBJ1-2
V gene: TRBV5-1
CDR3 protein: ASRQGALYGYT

J gene: TRBJ1-4
V gene: TRBV28
CDR3 protein: ASSSLRDRGPRNEKLF

J gene: TRBJ1-5
V gene: TRBV7-8
CDR3 protein: ASSLWSIGKKSQPQH

J gene: TRBJ2-1
V gene: TRBV5-5
CDR3 protein: ASSTGLAEYNEQF

J gene: TRBJ1-1
V gene: TRBV19
CDR3 protein: ASTMQGGGGEAF

J gene: TRBJ2-3
V gene: TRBV12-2
CDR3 protein: ASRLQGTSGTSTDTQY

J gene: TRBJ2-5
V gene: TRBV7-8
CDR3 protein: ASSADRVGTQY

J gene: TRBJ1-5
V gene: TRBV19
CDR3 protein: ASISPVGARSNQPQH

J gene: TRBJ1-1
V gene: TRBV21-1
CDR3 protein: ASSPKGQGFEAF

J gene: TRBJ1-2
V gene: TRBV7-2
CDR3 protein: ASSSQGVHGYT

J gene: TRBJ2-6
V gene: TRBV6-4
CDR3 protein: ASSRSSSGANVLT

J gene: TRBJ1-1
V gene: TRBV13
CDR3 protein: ASSLEGRNTEAF

J gene: TRBJ2-1
V gene: TRBV30
CDR3 protein: AWSLLAGLQF

J gene: TRBJ2-3
V gene: TRBV7-9
CDR3 protein: ASRSGLSTDTQY

J gene: TRBJ2-2
V gene: TRBV6-5
CDR3 protein: ASVRQGPLGELF

J gene: TRBJ1-2
V gene: TRBV28
CDR3 protein: ASTQGGYGYT

J gene: TRBJ1-1
V gene: TRBV6-6
CDR3 protein: ASSRLATGGDNTEAF

J gene: TRBJ1-4
V gene: TRBV21-1
CDR3 protein: ASSKRTGPEKLF

J gene: TRBJ2-3
V gene: TRBV19
CDR3 protein: ASTRLAGGPTDTQY

J gene: TRBJ1-5
V gene: TRBV10-3
CDR3 protein: AISDDRGGNQPQH

J gene: TRBJ2-3
V gene: TRBV4-2
CDR3 protein: ASSQEWRGYTQY

J gene: TRBJ2-3
V gene: TRBV6-5
CDR3 protein: ASRQLRSTDTQY

J gene: TRBJ2-3
V gene: TRBV7-2
CDR3 protein: ASSSTGANTQY

J gene: TRBJ2-3
V gene: TRBV3-1/TRBV3-2
CDR3 protein: ASSQEMQPADTQY

J gene: TRBJ2-5
V gene: TRBV5-1
CDR3 protein: ASSLEGETQY

J gene: TRBJ1-2
V gene: TRBV5-6
CDR3 protein: ASSLQGAYGYT